Below, one T cell receptor (beta chain) is given with its context. The antigen is unknown. These data come from a study of follicular helper T cells after annual influenza vaccination. General observations from the study: The much larger non-cTfh compartments may have been undersampled. ICOS+CD38+ cTfh clonality change tracked circulating plasmablast frequency change. ICOS-CD38- cTfh most often held earlier Day 7 ICOS+CD38+ clones.

Losses at the gene ends were 5 bases for V and 6 bases for J; bases not matched to a gene: 6. The germline V gene encodes CDR1 SGHTA and CDR2 FQGTGA. The CDR3 loop spans 14 amino acids. Using immunoSEQ multiplex PCR, the repertoire was profiled, and TCRdb retains in-frame clones only, with some absent. This table has 6,000 or so clones, roughly 80% appearing once. Indicated time point: 2015-2016 season, 7 days after influenza vaccination. This TCR derives from an adult who received the influenza vaccine. The chain has TRBV7-3 and TRBJ2-1; 8 positions match TRBD1. Sample: CXCR5- memory CD4+ T cells sorted from blood, taken 7 days after influenza vaccination. CDR3 coding DNA: TGTGCCAGCAGCCCAGGACAGGGAGGCAATGAGCAGTTCTTC. Protein sequence: CASSPGQGGNEQFF.